This T cell receptor beta chain was sequenced during a study of OX40 agonist ivuxolimab in advanced cancers. Clones were sequenced by immunoSEQ multiplex PCR, and TCRdb holds only the in-frame ones, with some missing. The sample shows about 79,000 clones, over 75% of them seen only once. Broader study findings: In the 0.1-3.0 mg/kg groups, partial responders showed among the lowest expansion. More expanded clones were seen, on average, in CD8+ T cells than in CD4+.

As for this clone: The antigen remains undetermined.

This sequence originates from an adult with an advanced solid tumor such as melanoma, head and neck, liver or kidney cancer. The sequencing used CD4+ or CD8+ T cells sorted from blood, collected in a trial of the OX40 agonist ivuxolimab.

The CDR3 DNA follows: TGCAGTGCCGAGCGGAATGAGCAGTTCTTC. Amino acids: CSAERNEQFF. V gene TRBV20-1 combines with J gene TRBJ2-1; a possible D gene is TRBD2 (5 bases). V lost 6 bases to trimming and J lost 7 bases, with 7 bases between them. Per germline, CDR1 DFQATT and CDR2 SNEGSKA (reference sequence). CDR3 length: 10 residues.